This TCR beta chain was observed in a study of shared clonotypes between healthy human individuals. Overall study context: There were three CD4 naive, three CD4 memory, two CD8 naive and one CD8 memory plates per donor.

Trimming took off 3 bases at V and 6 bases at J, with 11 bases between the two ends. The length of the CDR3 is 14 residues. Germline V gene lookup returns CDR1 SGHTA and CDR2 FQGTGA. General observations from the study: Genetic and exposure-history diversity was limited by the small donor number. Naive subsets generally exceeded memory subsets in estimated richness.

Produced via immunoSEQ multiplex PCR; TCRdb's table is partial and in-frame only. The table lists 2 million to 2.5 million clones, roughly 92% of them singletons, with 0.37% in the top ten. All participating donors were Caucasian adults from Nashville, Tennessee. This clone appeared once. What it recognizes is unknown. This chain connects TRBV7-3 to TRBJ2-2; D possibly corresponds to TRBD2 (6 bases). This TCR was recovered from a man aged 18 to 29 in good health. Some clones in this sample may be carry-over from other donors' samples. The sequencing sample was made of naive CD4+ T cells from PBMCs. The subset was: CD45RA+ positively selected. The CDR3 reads CASSFGGGPGELFF. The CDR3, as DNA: TGTGCCAGCAGCTTTGGGGGAGGTCCCGGGGAGCTGTTTTTT.